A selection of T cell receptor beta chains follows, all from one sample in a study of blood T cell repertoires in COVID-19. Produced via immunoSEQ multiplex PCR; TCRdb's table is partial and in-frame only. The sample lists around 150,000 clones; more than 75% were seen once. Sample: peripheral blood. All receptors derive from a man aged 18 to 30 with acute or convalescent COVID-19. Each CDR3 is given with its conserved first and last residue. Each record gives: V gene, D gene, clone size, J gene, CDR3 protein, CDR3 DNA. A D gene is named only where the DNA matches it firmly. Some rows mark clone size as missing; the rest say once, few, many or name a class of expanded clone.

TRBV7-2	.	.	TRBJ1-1	CASSVLDYLTEAFF	TGTGCCAGCAGCGTCCTGGACTACCTCACTGAAGCTTTCTTT
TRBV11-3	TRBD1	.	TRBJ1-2	CASSFDRASRNGYTF	TGTGCCAGCAGCTTTGACAGGGCTAGTCGAAATGGCTACACCTTC
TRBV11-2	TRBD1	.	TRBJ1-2	CASSGRGRYYGYTF	TGTGCCAGCAGCGGCAGGGGGCGCTACTATGGCTACACCTTC
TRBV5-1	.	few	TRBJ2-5	CASSFRALQETQYF	TGCGCCAGCAGCTTCAGGGCCCTACAAGAGACCCAGTACTTC
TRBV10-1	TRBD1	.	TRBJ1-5	CASGQGRNQPQHF	TGCGCCAGCGGACAGGGCCGGAATCAGCCCCAGCATTTT
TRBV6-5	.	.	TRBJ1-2	CASSAGGLPYGYTF	TGTGCCAGCAGCGCCGGCGGTTTACCCTATGGCTACACCTTC
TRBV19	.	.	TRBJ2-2	CASRSLDSNTGELFF	TGTGCCAGTAGAAGCCTCGATTCGAACACCGGGGAGCTGTTTTTT
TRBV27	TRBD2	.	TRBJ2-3	CASSMTSGRSTDTQYF	TGTGCCAGCAGCATGACTAGCGGGAGGTCCACAGATACGCAGTATTTT
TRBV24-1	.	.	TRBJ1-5	CATSDPGREDNQPQHF	TGTGCCACCAGTGACCCCGGGAGGGAAGACAATCAGCCCCAGCATTTT
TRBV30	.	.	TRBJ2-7	CAWRKELSYEQYF	TGTGCCTGGAGAAAGGAGCTCTCCTACGAGCAGTACTTC
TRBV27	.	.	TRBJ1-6	CASSFRGNSPLHF	TGTGCCAGCAGTTTTAGGGGAAATTCACCCCTCCACTTT
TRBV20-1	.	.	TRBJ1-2	CSASTGLRTRYGYTF	TGCAGTGCTAGTACAGGGCTACGAACCCGCTATGGCTACACCTTC
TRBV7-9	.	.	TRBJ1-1	CASSPTGKGNTEAFF	TGTGCCAGCAGCCCTACAGGGAAAGGGAACACTGAAGCTTTCTTT
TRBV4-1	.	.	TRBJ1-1	CASSQGRGGLDTEAFF	TGCGCCAGCAGCCAAGGGAGGGGGGGTCTGGACACTGAAGCTTTCTTT
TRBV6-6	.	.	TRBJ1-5	CASSYISGYNQPQHF	TGTGCCAGCAGTTACATCAGCGGGTATAATCAGCCCCAGCATTTT
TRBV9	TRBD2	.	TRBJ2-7	CASSVDGGRTYEQYF	TGTGCCAGCAGCGTAGACGGGGGGAGAACCTACGAGCAGTACTTC
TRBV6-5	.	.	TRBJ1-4	CASRQQGRNEKLFF	TGTGCCAGCAGGCAACAGGGACGAAATGAAAAACTGTTTTTT
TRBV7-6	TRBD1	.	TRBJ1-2	CASSLDRGQNGYTF	TGTGCCAGCAGCCTGGACAGGGGTCAGAATGGCTACACCTTC
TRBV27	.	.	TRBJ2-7	CASSPRTGTYEQYF	TGTGCCAGCAGTCCCCGCACAGGAACCTACGAGCAGTACTTC
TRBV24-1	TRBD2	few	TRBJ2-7	CATSLSGSSYEQYF	TGTGCCACCAGTCTTAGCGGGAGCTCCTACGAGCAGTACTTC
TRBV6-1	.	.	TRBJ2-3	CASSEIADTQYF	TGTGCCAGCAGTGAGATAGCAGATACGCAGTATTTT